The next 13 T cell receptor beta chains were all read from a single sample in a study of blood T cells in healthy people across ages. Then a second PCR, running about 6 to 11 cycles, was carried out with a sample-barcoded 5' primer and a J-beta primer mix. TCRdb re-called the 5' RACE reads through MiXCR, storing one row per CDR3 protein. The table lists about 1.4 million distinct CDR3 sequences, around 55% of them singletons, with over 5% in the top ten. Sequences were obtained from blood. The receptors here all came from a man younger than 35 in good health.

The chain combines TRBV6-5 with TRBJ2-1; D remains ambiguous. In germline, CDR1 is MNHEY, CDR2 SVGAGI. The CDR3 has 11 residues. V was shortened by 0 bases and J by 10 bases, with 4 bases between the two germline ends. DNA for the CDR3: TGTGCCAGCAGTTACTCGGCCGAGCAGTTCTTC. Its translation: CASSYSAEQFF.

The chain joins TRBV6-4 to TRBJ2-2; tentatively, D is TRBD2 (6 bases). Trimming stripped 5 bases from V and 6 bases from J, with 13 bases between. The length of the CDR3 is 14 residues. Germline V gene sequence: CDR1 MRHNA, CDR2 SNTAGT. CDR3 nucleotide sequence: TGTGCCAGCAGTCGGTCTCGCGGGGCCGGGGAGCTGTTTTTT. This codes for CASSRSRGAGELFF.

This chain links TRBV20-1 with TRBJ1-5; D remains ambiguous. Germline lookup yields CDR1 DFQATT and CDR2 SNEGSKA (reference sequence). V lost 3 bases to trimming and J lost 0 bases, with 6 bases between them. This CDR3 region has 13 residues. The chain's CDR3 is CSASGVSNQPQHF. The CDR3 region has the DNA TGCAGTGCTAGCGGGGTTAGCAATCAGCCCCAGCATTTT.

This clonotype came up once. A single base separates this from a much larger clone, so it may be a read error. The rearrangement joins TRBV21-1 to TRBJ2-7; the D segment call TRBD2 is taken from the table without a DNA check. TRBV21-1 represents a pseudogene. The CDR3 is made up of 14 amino acids. CDR3 bases: TGTGCCAGCAGCAAAGAGGGCCGGGGGGAGGCCCAGTACTTC. Translated, it gives CASSKEGRGEAQYF.

The table lists this clonotype with a few counts. This sequence joins TRBV6-6 and TRBJ1-4; the match to TRBD1 covers 8 bases. This CDR3 spans 16 amino acids. Germline lookup yields CDR1 MNHNY and CDR2 SVGAGI (reference sequence). V dropped 6 bases and J dropped 0; count of bases not matched to a gene: 6. CDR3 amino acids: CASRTQGAATNEKLFF. The CDR3 DNA sequence: TGTGCCAGCAGGACGCAGGGGGCCGCAACTAATGAAAAACTGTTTTTT.

The rearrangement uses TRBV7-9 and TRBJ1-4; no firm D call. The CDR3 totals 14 residues. Germline V gene lookup returns CDR1 SEHNR and CDR2 FQNEAQ (reference sequence). V lost 5 bases to trimming and J lost 4 bases, with 11 bases between them. CDR3: CASSRVSGNEKLFF. DNA for the CDR3: TGTGCCAGCAGCCGGGTTTCGGGTAATGAAAAACTGTTTTTT. The full variable domain, its missing parts supplied by reference TRBV7-9 and TRBJ1-4, is DTGVSQNPRHKITKRGQNVTFRCDPISEHNRLYWYRQTLGQGPEFLTYFQNEAQLEKSRLLSDRFSAERPKGSFSTLEIQRTEQGDSAMYLCASSRVSGNEKLFFGSGTQLSVL.

In this sample, this clonotype turned up a few times. The chain has TRBV12-3 or TRBV12-4 and TRBJ2-5; the D call may be TRBD1 or TRBD2 (5 bases each). The CDR3 sequence is 12 residues long. Trimming cost V 7 bases and J 5 bases, with 11 bases left between them. Written as DNA, the CDR3 is TGTGCCAGCACTCGAGGGGCTGAGACCCAGTACTTC. It encodes CASTRGAETQYF.

The chain has TRBV4-1 and TRBJ2-1, with D uncertain. Per germline, CDR1 MGHRA and CDR2 YSYEKL. Trimming took 1 base from V and 0 from J, leaving 13 bases between them. There are 17 residues in the CDR3. Here the CDR3 reads CASSQVGDLLSYNEQFF. In DNA, the CDR3 is TGCGCCAGCAGCCAAGTAGGTGACTTACTCTCCTACAATGAGCAGTTCTTC.

The genes are TRBV4-1 and TRBJ1-1; 8 bases fit TRBD1. Looked up from germline, CDR1 is MGHRA and CDR2 is YSYEKL. This CDR3 has 14 residues. V lost 3 bases to trimming and J lost 5 bases; unmatched junction nucleotides: 5. This chain's CDR3 is CASSHDRGYTEAFF. The CDR3 DNA sequence: TGCGCCAGCAGCCATGACAGGGGTTATACTGAAGCTTTCTTT.

This clonotype was counted once. The chain has TRBV4-1 and TRBJ2-7, with 7 bases identical to TRBD1. The germline gives CDR1 MGHRA, CDR2 YSYEKL. Germline trimming cut 3 bases from V and 3 bases from J; bases unmatched to any gene: 8. This CDR3 spans 15 amino acids. This chain's CDR3 is CASSQEQGRYYEQYF. Here the CDR3 DNA reads TGCGCCAGCAGCCAGGAACAGGGGAGATACTACGAGCAGTACTTC.

There are a few counts of this clonotype. The rearrangement links TRBV20-1 to TRBJ2-7, with D possibly TRBD1 on 6 matching bases. This CDR3 is 14 amino acids long. Germline CDR1 DFQATT, CDR2 SNEGSKA (reference sequence). V was pared by 2 bases and J by 2 bases, with 13 bases between. CDR3 sequence reads: CSARNRESPYEQYF. CDR3 nucleotides: TGCAGTGCTAGAAACAGGGAATCTCCCTACGAGCAGTACTTC.

This chain joins TRBV28 and TRBJ2-1, with 8 bases aligning to TRBD2. This CDR3 is 17 amino acids long. Unmatched junction bases numbered 11, after V lost 5 bases and J lost 2 bases. From germline, CDR1 is MDHEN and CDR2 SYDVKM. CDR3 nucleotide sequence: TGTGCCAGCAGTCACCTATGGCGGGGGGCCCCCTACAATGAGCAGTTCTTC. Translated: CASSHLWRGAPYNEQFF.

A remark on this clonotype: A read error may produce the germline difference seen at one junction end. The V gene is TRBV7-2, the J gene TRBJ1-5, with D tentatively TRBD1 (5 bases). Germline V gene sequence: CDR1 SGHTA, CDR2 FQGNSA. The CDR3 has 14 amino acids. The CDR3 nucleotides read TGTGCCAGCAGCCGCGGGTGGGGGAACGAGCCCCCGCATTTT. Protein: CASSRGWGNEPPHF.